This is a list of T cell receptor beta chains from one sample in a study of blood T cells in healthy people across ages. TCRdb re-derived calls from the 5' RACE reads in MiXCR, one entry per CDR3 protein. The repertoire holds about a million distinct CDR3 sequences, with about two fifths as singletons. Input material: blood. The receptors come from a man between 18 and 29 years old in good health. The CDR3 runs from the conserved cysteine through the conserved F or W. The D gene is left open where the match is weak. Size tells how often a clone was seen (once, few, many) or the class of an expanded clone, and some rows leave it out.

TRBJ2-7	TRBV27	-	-	CASSSTLGRTTSYNEQYF	TGTGCCAGCAGTTCCACCCTGGGACGGACGACCTCCTACAATGAGCAGTACTTC
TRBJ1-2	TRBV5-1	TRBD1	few	CASSPGQVHGYTF	TGCGCCAGCAGCCCAGGACAGGTTCATGGCTACACCTTC
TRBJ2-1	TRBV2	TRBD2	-	CAGSETSGGHNEQFF	TGTGCCGGCAGTGAGACTAGCGGGGGCCACAATGAGCAGTTCTTC
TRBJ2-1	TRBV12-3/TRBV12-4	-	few	CASSLVRFNEQFF	TGTGCCAGCAGTTTAGTGAGGTTCAATGAGCAGTTCTTC
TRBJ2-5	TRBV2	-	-	CVSLASEDNEQYF	TGTGTCAGCCTAGCTAGCGAGGACAATGAGCAGTACTTC
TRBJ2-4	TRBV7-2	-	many	CASSLRRREGRLLAKNIQYF	TGTGCCAGCAGCTTAAGGCGCAGGGAAGGACGTCTTTTAGCCAAAAACATTCAGTACTTC
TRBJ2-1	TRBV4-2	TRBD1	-	CASSQDWTGRGETQFF	TGTGCCAGCAGCCAAGATTGGACAGGCCGAGGGGAGACCCAGTTCTTC
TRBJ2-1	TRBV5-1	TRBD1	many	CASSSGTGGNEQFF	TGCGCCAGCAGCTCCGGGACAGGGGGGAATGAGCAGTTCTTC
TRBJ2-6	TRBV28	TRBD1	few	CASSTGEPSFSGANVLTF	TGTGCCAGCAGCACAGGGGAGCCATCGTTCTCTGGGGCCAACGTCCTGACTTTC
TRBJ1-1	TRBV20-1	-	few	CSGGSPPGVNTEAFF	TGCAGCGGGGGGTCCCCTCCCGGCGTGAACACTGAAGCTTTCTTT
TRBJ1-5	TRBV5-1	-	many	CASSLHEGGNQPQHF	TGCGCCAGCAGCTTGCACGAGGGGGGTAATCAGCCCCAGCATTTT
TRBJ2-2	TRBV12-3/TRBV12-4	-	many	CASSLRTARELFF	TGTGCCAGCAGTTTAAGGACAGCGAGGGAGCTGTTTTTT
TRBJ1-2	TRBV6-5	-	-	CASSLQDRGYGYTF	TGTGCCAGCAGTTTACAGGATCGGGGGTATGGCTACACCTTC
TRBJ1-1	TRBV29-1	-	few	CSVEGLLNTEAFF	TGCAGCGTTGAGGGGCTGCTGAACACTGAAGCTTTCTTT
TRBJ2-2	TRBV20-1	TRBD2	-	CSARGRLAGTGELFF	TGCAGTGCTAGAGGCCGACTAGCGGGCACCGGGGAGCTGTTTTTT
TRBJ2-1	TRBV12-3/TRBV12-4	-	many	CASGGGNLTYNEQFF	TGTGCCAGCGGCGGGGGCAACCTAACCTACAATGAGCAGTTCTTC
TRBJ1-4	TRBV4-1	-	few	CASSLAWVEKLFF	TGCGCCAGCAGCCTCGCCTGGGTAGAAAAACTGTTTTTT
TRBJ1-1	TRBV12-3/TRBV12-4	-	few	CASPSREGKNTEAFF	TGTGCCAGTCCTTCCAGGGAGGGCAAGAACACTGAAGCTTTCTTT
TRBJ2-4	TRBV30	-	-	CAWRDSSNIQYF	TGTGCCTGGAGGGATAGCAGTAACATTCAGTACTTC
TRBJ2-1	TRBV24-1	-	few	CATSDFRADLGNEQFF	TGTGCCACCAGTGATTTTAGGGCCGACTTAGGCAATGAGCAGTTCTTC
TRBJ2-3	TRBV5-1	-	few	CASSSGRAHTGTDTQYF	TGCGCCAGCTCAAGCGGCAGGGCCCACACGGGCACAGATACGCAGTATTTT
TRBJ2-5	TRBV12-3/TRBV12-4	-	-	CASSRGSASKSETQYF	TGTGCCAGCAGTAGGGGCAGCGCGTCCAAAAGTGAGACCCAGTACTTC
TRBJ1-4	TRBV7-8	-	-	CASSLEDSLNEKLFF	TGTGCCAGCAGCTTAGAAGACAGCCTTAATGAAAAACTGTTTTTT
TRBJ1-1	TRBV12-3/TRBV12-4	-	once	CASRILGSMNTEAFF	TGTGCCAGCAGAATATTGGGCAGCATGAACACTGAAGCTTTCTTT
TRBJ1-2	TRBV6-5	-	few	CASSYRRDNYGYTF	TGTGCCAGCAGTTACCGGAGAGACAACTATGGCTACACCTTC
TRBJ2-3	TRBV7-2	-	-	CASSLGITGSTDTQYF	TGTGCCAGCAGCTTAGGTATCACAGGTAGCACAGATACGCAGTATTTT
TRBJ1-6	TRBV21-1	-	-	CASSKPRRGSFLNSPLHF	TGTGCCAGCAGCAAACCCCGACGGGGGAGCTTCCTTAATTCACCCCTCCACTTT
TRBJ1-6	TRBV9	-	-	CASSVGGSSYNSPLHF	TGTGCCAGCAGCGTAGGCGGCAGCTCCTATAATTCACCCCTCCACTTT
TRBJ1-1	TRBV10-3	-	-	CATAQGSNTEAFF	TGTGCCACCGCACAGGGATCGAACACTGAAGCTTTCTTT
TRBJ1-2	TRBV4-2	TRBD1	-	CASSQAGAGQGRNYGYTF	TGTGCCAGCAGCCAAGCTGGGGCGGGACAGGGACGCAACTATGGCTACACCTTC
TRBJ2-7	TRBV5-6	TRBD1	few	CASSAMGQGLSYEQYF	TGTGCCAGCAGCGCGATGGGACAGGGGCTTTCCTACGAGCAGTACTTC
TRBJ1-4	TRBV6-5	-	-	CASSSVQRNEKLFF	TGTGCCAGCAGTTCAGTGCAGCGTAATGAAAAACTGTTTTTT
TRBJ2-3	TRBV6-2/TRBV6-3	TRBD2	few	CASRGLAGGLIPYTDTQYF	TGTGCCAGCCGAGGACTAGCGGGGGGACTAATCCCCTACACAGATACGCAGTATTTT
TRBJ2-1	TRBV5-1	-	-	CASSLEQLPGEQFF	TGCGCCAGCAGCTTGGAACAGCTCCCGGGGGAGCAGTTCTTC
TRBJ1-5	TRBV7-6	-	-	CAGSADRSNQPQHF	TGTGCCGGCAGTGCAGACAGAAGCAATCAGCCCCAGCATTTT
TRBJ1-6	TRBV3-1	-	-	CASSQLGRRTNSPLHF	TGTGCCAGCAGCCAACTCGGACGGAGGACTAATTCACCCCTCCACTTT
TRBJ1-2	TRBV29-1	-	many	CSVVAVNYGYTF	TGCAGCGTTGTGGCAGTTAACTATGGCTACACCTTC
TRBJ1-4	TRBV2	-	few	CASSVIEKLFF	TGTGCCAGCAGTGTTATTGAAAAACTGTTTTTT
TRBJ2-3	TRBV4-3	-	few	CASSQVGGTTDTQYF	TGCGCCAGCAGCCAAGTTGGGGGCACCACAGATACGCAGTATTTT
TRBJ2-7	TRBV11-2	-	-	CASSLAVSGYEQYF	TGTGCCAGCAGCTTAGCGGTCTCGGGCTACGAGCAGTACTTC
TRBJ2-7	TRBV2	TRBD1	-	CASSEGTGHHEQYF	TGTGCCAGCAGTGAAGGGACAGGGCATCACGAGCAGTACTTC
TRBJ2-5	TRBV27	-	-	CASSRRRTQETQYF	TGTGCCAGCAGCCGACGTCGGACACAAGAGACCCAGTACTTC
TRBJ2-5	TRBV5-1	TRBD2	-	CASSLPGLAGGLHEQYF	TGCGCCAGCAGCCTACCGGGACTAGCGGGGGGGCTTCATGAGCAGTACTTC
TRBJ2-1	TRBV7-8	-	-	CASSLLGGAAHNEQFF	TGTGCCAGCAGCTTATTAGGGGGGGCAGCGCACAATGAGCAGTTCTTC
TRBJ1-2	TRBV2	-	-	CASSDVGSYYGYTF	TGTGCCAGCAGTGACGTGGGCAGCTACTATGGCTACACCTTC
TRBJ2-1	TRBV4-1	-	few	CASSHRKGSYNEQFF	TGCGCCAGCAGCCACCGGAAAGGCTCCTACAATGAGCAGTTCTTC
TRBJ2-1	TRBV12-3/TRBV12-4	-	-	CASSLDRDGYNEQFF	TGTGCCAGCAGTTTAGACCGGGACGGCTACAATGAGCAGTTCTTC
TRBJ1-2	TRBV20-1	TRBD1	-	CSASTTGTSYGYTF	TGCAGTGCTAGTACGACAGGGACATCATATGGCTACACCTTC
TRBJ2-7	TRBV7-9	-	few	CASSSTGHSYEQYF	TGTGCCAGCAGCTCGACAGGACATTCCTACGAGCAGTACTTC
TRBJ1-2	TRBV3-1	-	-	CASSFPDRPHGYTF	TGTGCCAGCAGCTTTCCAGACAGGCCTCATGGCTACACCTTC